What follows describes a single T cell receptor (beta chain). This entry comes from a study of blood T cell repertoires in COVID-19. In the study overall: COVID-19 samples, acute and convalescent, were from the United States, Italy and Spain. In each case, the material was cDNA or gDNA derived from T cells, B-cell-depleted T cells, or PBMCs.

The CDR3 extends over 14 amino acids. Germline V gene sequence: CDR1 SQVTM, CDR2 ANQGSEA. The ends lost 8 bases at V and 8 bases at J; junction bases unmatched: 14. Under the authors' procedure: Nucleated cell number was recorded as an estimate derived from reference gene primer amplification. Assay: immunoSEQ multiplex PCR; the TCRdb copy retains only in-frame clones and omits some. V and J calls and clone size are those listed in that table; D and trimming were worked out from the DNA. The sample shows some 250,000 clones, around 88% of them seen only once. The sample taken for sequencing was peripheral blood. The TCR was taken from a man under 40 with active or convalescent COVID-19. The V call is TRBV29-1, the J call TRBJ1-2, with TRBD1 identical over 10 bases. CDR3 in DNA: TGCAGCTTCCTAGGACAGGGGGTTAGAGAAGGCTACACCTTC. The encoded protein is CSFLGQGVREGYTF.